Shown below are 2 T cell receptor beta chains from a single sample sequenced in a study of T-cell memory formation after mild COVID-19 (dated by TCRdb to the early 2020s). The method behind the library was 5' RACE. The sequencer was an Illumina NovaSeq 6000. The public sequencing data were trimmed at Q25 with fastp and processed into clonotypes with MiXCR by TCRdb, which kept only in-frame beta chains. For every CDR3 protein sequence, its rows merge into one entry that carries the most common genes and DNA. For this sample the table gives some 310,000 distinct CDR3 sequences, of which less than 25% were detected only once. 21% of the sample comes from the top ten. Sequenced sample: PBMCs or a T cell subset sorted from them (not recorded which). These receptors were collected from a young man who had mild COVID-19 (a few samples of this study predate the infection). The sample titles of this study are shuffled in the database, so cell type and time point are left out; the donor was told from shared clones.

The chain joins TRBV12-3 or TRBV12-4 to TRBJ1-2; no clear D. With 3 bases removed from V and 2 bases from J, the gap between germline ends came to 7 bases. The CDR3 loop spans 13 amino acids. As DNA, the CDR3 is TGTGCCAGCAGTTTTGGCCCGAACTATGGCTACACCTTC. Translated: CASSFGPNYGYTF.

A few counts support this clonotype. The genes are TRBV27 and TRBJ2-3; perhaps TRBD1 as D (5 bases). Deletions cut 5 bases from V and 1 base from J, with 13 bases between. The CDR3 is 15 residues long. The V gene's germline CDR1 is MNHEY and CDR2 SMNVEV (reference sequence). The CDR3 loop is CASSAPGWGTDTQYF. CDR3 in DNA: TGTGCCAGCAGTGCCCCAGGGTGGGGCACAGATACGCAGTATTTT.